A single sample gave rise to the 2 T cell receptor beta chains below, sequenced in a study of CD8 T cells in ankylosing spondylitis. TCRdb re-analysed the 5' RACE reads in MiXCR, keeping a single row per CDR3 protein. In the table there are about 300,000 distinct CDR3 sequences, more than 9% of which are singletons. What was sequenced was blood, either unsorted or a sorted T cell fraction (not recorded which). The source of these receptors is a female donor with ankylosing spondylitis or in good health (not recorded which).

The chain joins TRBV6-1 to TRBJ2-3; D gene uncertain. Germline loops: CDR1 MNHNS, CDR2 SASEGT. This CDR3 is 11 amino acids long. The germline V and J ends were trimmed by 4 bases and 6 bases, with 5 bases remaining between them. In DNA form, the CDR3 reads TGTGCCAGCAGTGTCCTGGATACGCAGTATTTT. The encoded protein is CASSVLDTQYF.

This clonotype has just a few counts. V is TRBV12-3 or TRBV12-4 and J is TRBJ2-5; D unclear. The CDR3 extends over 12 amino acids. With 2 bases removed from V and 4 bases from J, the gap between germline ends came to 5 bases. The CDR3 DNA sequence: TGTGCCAGCAGTTTAATTAGAGAGACCCAGTACTTC. Encoded protein: CASSLIRETQYF.